These T cell receptor beta chains were read from a single sample in a study of beta chain features in type 1 diabetes. Assay used: immunoSEQ multiplex PCR; TCRdb lists only in-frame clones, some missing. The sample carries about 360,000 clones, 10% to 15% recorded once. The sample consisted of naive CD4+ T cells from blood. These receptors were taken from a young man in good health. Each CDR3 is given with its conserved first and last residue. D genes are given only for firm matches. Size values are once, few and many counts, or a class for expanded clones, and some rows have none.

v_gene	d_gene	j_gene	abundance	CDR3nt	CDR3aa
TRBV18	.	TRBJ2-1	.	TGTGCCAGCTCACCGGTGGCAGGGTCCTACAATGAGCAGTTCTTC	CASSPVAGSYNEQFF
TRBV19	.	TRBJ2-3	.	TGTGCCAGTAGTATAGTCCGACAGAGAAGAGATACGCAGTATTTT	CASSIVRQRRDTQYF
TRBV11-3	.	TRBJ2-1	few	TGTGCCAGCAGCTTAGAGGCCTCCTCTGAGCAGTTCTTC	CASSLEASSEQFF
TRBV5-4	TRBD1	TRBJ2-5	few	TGTGCCAGCAGCAGAGACAGGGTTGAGACCCAGTACTTC	CASSRDRVETQYF
TRBV7-9	.	TRBJ2-7	few	TGCGGGGTAAACGAGCAGTACTTC	CGVNEQYF
TRBV5-1	.	TRBJ1-2	.	TGCGCCAGCAGCTTGGTGGGGGACTATGCGGATGGCTACACCTTC	CASSLVGDYADGYTF
TRBV7-2	.	TRBJ1-1	few	TGTGCCAGCAGTGGAGTGAACACTGAAGCTTTCTTT	CASSGVNTEAFF
TRBV7-6	TRBD2	TRBJ2-3	.	TGTGCCAGCAGCCCTAGCGGGGGGGCTACAGATACGCAGTATTTT	CASSPSGGATDTQYF
TRBV19	.	TRBJ2-1	.	TGTGCCAGTAGGACCGCAGGGGATCGGTCCTACAATGAGCAGTTCTTC	CASRTAGDRSYNEQFF
TRBV7-2	.	TRBJ2-7	few	TGTGCCAGCAGCCTGACAGCGTCCTACGAGCAGTACTTC	CASSLTASYEQYF
TRBV28	.	TRBJ1-5	.	TGTGCCAGCAGCCTGTGGATACAGGGAAGGTATAGCAATCAGCCCCAGCATTTT	CASSLWIQGRYSNQPQHF
TRBV29-1	.	TRBJ2-5	few	TGCAGCGTTGAAGATCGGGGGGCAGGAGAGACCCAGTACTTC	CSVEDRGAGETQYF
TRBV29-1	TRBD1	TRBJ1-1	few	TGCAGCGTTCTTAGGACAGGGAAAACTGAAGCTTTCTTT	CSVLRTGKTEAFF
TRBV7-8	TRBD2	TRBJ2-1	.	TGTGCCAGCAGCTTAGATATCGCGGGAGTCTCCTACAATGAGCAGTTCTTC	CASSLDIAGVSYNEQFF
TRBV28	.	TRBJ1-6	.	TGTGCCAGCAGGGGGGCACTGGGGGAAAATTCACCCCTCCACTTT	CASRGALGENSPLHF
TRBV5-4	.	TRBJ2-1	.	TGTGCCAGCAGCTCAGGGCCTTACAATGAGCAGTTCTTC	CASSSGPYNEQFF
TRBV7-3	TRBD1	TRBJ2-3	few	TGTGCCAGCAGCCTTGGACAGGGGTTTACTGATACGCAGTATTTT	CASSLGQGFTDTQYF
TRBV7-8	TRBD1	TRBJ2-2	few	TGTGCCAGCAGCCCACGGACAGGGGTCCTGAACACCGGGGAGCTGTTTTTT	CASSPRTGVLNTGELFF
TRBV7-3	TRBD2	TRBJ2-3	.	TGTGCCAGCACCTTGAGGGCCGGACTAGCGGGAGGTATAGATACGCAGTATTTT	CASTLRAGLAGGIDTQYF
TRBV30	.	TRBJ2-2	few	TGTGCCTGGAGTCGTAACACCGGGGAGCTGTTTTTT	CAWSRNTGELFF
TRBV4-3	.	TRBJ2-1	.	TGCGCCAGCAGCCAAGATTTTACGGGGAGCTCCTACAATGAGCAGTTCTTC	CASSQDFTGSSYNEQFF
TRBV30	TRBD1	TRBJ1-5	few	TGTGCCTGGTCGGGACAGACCAATCAGCCCCAGCATTTT	CAWSGQTNQPQHF
TRBV6-1	TRBD1	TRBJ1-1	few	TGTGCCAGCAGTGAAGGTACCAGGGGGACTGAAGCTTTCTTT	CASSEGTRGTEAFF
TRBV20-1	.	TRBJ2-7	few	TGCAGTGCTAGAGGTATCGGGGAGCAGTACTTC	CSARGIGEQYF
TRBV5-1	TRBD1	TRBJ2-1	few	TGCGCCAGCAGCCCGCGCGGGACAGGAGTTTACAATGAGCAGTTCTTC	CASSPRGTGVYNEQFF
TRBV5-1	.	TRBJ2-5	.	TGCGCCAGCAGCTTGTTTTCTCTTGGGGCCGAGGCGGAGACCCAGTACTTC	CASSLFSLGAEAETQYF
TRBV6-5	.	TRBJ2-3	.	TGTGCCAGCAGTAGGGGCGCGGATACGCAGTATTTT	CASSRGADTQYF
TRBV4-1	TRBD1	TRBJ2-1	.	TGCGCCAGCAGGAGACAGGGGGCGAGAGATGAGCAGTTCTTC	CASRRQGARDEQFF
TRBV19	.	TRBJ1-5	.	TGTGCCAGTAGTGTTACAGGGATTAGCAATCAGCCCCAGCATTTT	CASSVTGISNQPQHF
TRBV5-1	TRBD1	TRBJ2-3	.	TGCGCCAGCAGCCCCCCCGGGACAGCCTACACAGATACGCAGTATTTT	CASSPPGTAYTDTQYF
TRBV7-2	TRBD1	TRBJ1-3	few	TGTGCCAGCAGGCCAGGGGGCCCCTTGGGGTTCTCTGGAAACACCATATATTTT	CASRPGGPLGFSGNTIYF
TRBV9	.	TRBJ2-2	few	TGTGCCAGCAGCGTAGCTACGGCCGGGGAGCTGTTTTTT	CASSVATAGELFF
TRBV5-4	.	TRBJ2-2	few	TGTGCCAGCAGCTTGGGACAATCGAACACCGGGGAGCTGTTTTTT	CASSLGQSNTGELFF
TRBV6-9	.	TRBJ1-5	.	TGTGCCAGCCCTTGGCAGGGTAGCAATCAGCCCCAGCATTTT	CASPWQGSNQPQHF
TRBV5-1	.	TRBJ1-4	.	TGCGCCAGCAGCTTGGATAGTGAAAAACTGTTTTTT	CASSLDSEKLFF
TRBV7-9	TRBD1	TRBJ2-1	many	TGTGCCAGCAGAGGACAGGGTGTGAATGAGCAGTTCTTC	CASRGQGVNEQFF
TRBV5-1	TRBD1	TRBJ1-5	few	TGCGCCAGCAGCTTCTCAGGGGGAGATCAGCCCCAGCATTTT	CASSFSGGDQPQHF
TRBV30	TRBD1	TRBJ1-2	.	TGTGCCTGGAGTCTGGACAGGGGGCTCTATGGCTACACCTTC	CAWSLDRGLYGYTF
TRBV15	TRBD1	TRBJ1-5	few	TGTGCCACCAGCAGACATCAGGGGGTTCCTAATCAGCCCCAGCATTTT	CATSRHQGVPNQPQHF
TRBV29-1	TRBD1	TRBJ2-5	few	TGCAGCGTTGGGGGACAGAGCGGCGAGACCCAGTACTTC	CSVGGQSGETQYF
TRBV7-2	TRBD2	TRBJ2-7	few	TGTGCCAGCAGCTTAGGCGGGGGGAACTCCTACGAGCAGTACTTC	CASSLGGGNSYEQYF
TRBV6-5	TRBD2	TRBJ2-3	.	TGTGCCAGCAGTATAAGGCTAGCGGAAGATACGCAGTATTTT	CASSIRLAEDTQYF